This TCR beta chain is drawn from a study of glioma-infiltrating T cells. Trimming took off 5 bases at V and 0 bases at J, with 14 bases between the two ends. The CDR3 loop spans 15 amino acids. CDR1 and CDR2 (germline): SQVTM, ANQGSEA. This clonotype was observed many times. Its antigen is not identified. Study-wide points: Non-neoplastic patients had below-expected tissue-blood divergence, while all gliomas exceeded expectation. Tissue and blood shared very few CDR3 sequences.

The iRepertoire nested amplicon-rescue multiplex PCR amplified TCR alpha and beta CDR3s from RNA. Input was roughly 100-450 ng of tissue mRNA or PBMC total RNA. TCRdb ran MiXCR on the multiplex PCR reads and lists one entry per CDR3 protein. The sample lists approximately 100,000 distinct CDR3 sequences; 25% to 30% were seen once. The V gene is TRBV29-1, the J gene TRBJ2-4; the D gene is possibly TRBD1 (5 bases). This TCR came from a human donor with low-grade glioma or glioblastoma, undergoing nonglioma brain surgery, or in good health (not recorded which). The source material was glioma tissue, nonneoplastic brain tissue, or PBMCs (not recorded which). The chain's CDR3 is CSVQGRAQAKNIQYF. In nucleotides, the CDR3 is TGCAGCGTTCAGGGCAGGGCCCAAGCCAAAAACATTCAGTACTTC. Drawing the rest from reference TRBV29-1 and TRBJ2-4, the complete variable domain is SAVISQKPSRDICQRGTSLTIQCQVDSQVTMMFWYRQQPGQSLTLIATANQGSEATYESGFVIDKFPISRPNLTFSTLTVSNMSPEDSSIYLCSVQGRAQAKNIQYFGAGTRLSVL.